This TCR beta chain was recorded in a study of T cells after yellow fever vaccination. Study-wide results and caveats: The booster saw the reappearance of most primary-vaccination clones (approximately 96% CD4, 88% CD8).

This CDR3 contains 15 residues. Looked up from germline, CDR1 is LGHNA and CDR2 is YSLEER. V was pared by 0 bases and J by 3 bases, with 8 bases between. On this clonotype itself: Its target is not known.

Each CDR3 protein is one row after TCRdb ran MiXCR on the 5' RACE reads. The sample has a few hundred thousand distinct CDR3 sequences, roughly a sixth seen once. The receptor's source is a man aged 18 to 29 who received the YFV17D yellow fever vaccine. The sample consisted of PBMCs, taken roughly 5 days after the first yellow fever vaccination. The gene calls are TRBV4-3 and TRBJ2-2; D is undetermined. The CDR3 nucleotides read TGCGCCAGCAGCCAAGATCTCAGTTACACCGGGGAGCTGTTTTTT. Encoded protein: CASSQDLSYTGELFF.